The present entry profiles one T cell receptor beta chain with its context. Its antigen remains unknown. This entry is derived from a study of cytomegalovirus exposure and HLA in healthy donors. Overall study results and limits: The study labeled roughly 160 TCR beta chains cytomegalovirus-associated. The likely explanation for a cluster of highly shared sequence variants was sequencing artifact. Later analysis suggested links between common viral pathogens and several top significant clusters.

The PCR used 60 Vbeta and 13 Jbeta primers. This table comes from immunoSEQ multiplex PCR, and its TCRdb copy is limited to in-frame clones, with some not included. The sample records tens of thousands of clones, roughly 79% being singletons. The clonotype originates from a man aged 50 to 60 in good health and CMV-seronegative. The sample consisted of PBMCs.

The CDR3 here is CASSFGQTEAFF. CDR3 bases: TGTGCCAGCAGCTTTGGCCAGACTGAAGCTTTCTTT. The chain has TRBV11-2 and TRBJ1-1; D is unresolved. The CDR3 extends over 12 amino acids. CDR1 SGHAT and CDR2 FQNNGV come from the germline V gene. The V gene lost 3 bases and the J gene lost 5 bases, with 7 bases spanning the gap.